This T cell receptor beta chain emerged from a study of blood T cell repertoires in COVID-19. Study context: COVID-19 samples, acute and convalescent, were from the United States, Italy and Spain.

Per the original data handling: The authors estimated nucleated cell counts from reference gene primer amplification. Produced via immunoSEQ multiplex PCR; TCRdb's table is partial and in-frame only. The V and J calls and the clone size are those of that table, but D and trimming were determined from the DNA. Of around 41,000 clones in the sample, around 83% are singletons; the top ten hold approximately 40%. This clone was seen just once. V lost 2 bases, J lost 1 base, and 9 bases lay in between. The CDR3 spans 14 residues. CDR1 is MNHEY, CDR2 SMNVEV, per germline (reference sequence). The rearrangement joins TRBV27 to TRBJ2-7; perhaps TRBD2 as D (5 bases). The sample was peripheral blood. This receptor was obtained from a woman at least 80 years old with acute or convalescent COVID-19. Written as DNA, the CDR3 is TGTGCCAGCAGTTTAGCGGGTTCGTCCTACGAGCAGTACTTC. Amino acid sequence: CASSLAGSSYEQYF.